These 21 T cell receptor beta chains came from one sample sequenced in a study of CD8+ T cells in alopecia areata (dated by TCRdb to 2016 to 2019). Libraries were built with the immunoSEQ multiplex PCR assay. To provide template for TCR sequencing, every sample had RNA extracted and reverse transcribed into cDNA. Here the immuneACCESS table is served through TCRdb, limited to in-frame sequences with V and J called. Missing clones are a known gap in these copies; in checked studies unresolved V genes cover under half, and the rest lacks a known reason. The sample yields 150,000 to 200,000 clones; 51% were counted once. Of the sample, roughly a tenth falls within the top ten clones. Sample treatment or condition, as interpreted from the label and publication: oral pan-JAK inhibitor, 5-10 mg twice daily. The sample was CD8+ T cells sorted from blood, taken around week 53, from a patient treated with tofacitinib. Source of these receptors: a human donor with alopecia areata.

This sequence joins TRBV4-1 and TRBJ2-2, with 9 bases aligning to TRBD1. With 0 bases clipped from V and 5 bases from J, the junction kept 7 bases outside the gene matches. The germline V gene has CDR1 MGHRA and CDR2 YSYEKL. The CDR3 consists of 17 residues. CDR3 in DNA: TGCGCCAGCAGCCAAGAGCGGCTGGACAGGGGAACCGGGGAGCTGTTTTTT. This codes for CASSQERLDRGTGELFF.

The chain employs TRBV9 and TRBJ1-1, with 12 bases fitting TRBD1. The ends lost 0 bases at V and 4 bases at J; junction bases unmatched: 10. The CDR3 has 18 amino acids. The germline gives CDR1 SGDLS, CDR2 YYNGEE. The CDR3 loop is CASSVGGGTGGSGTEAFF. Written as DNA, the CDR3 is TGTGCCAGCAGCGTAGGCGGGGGGACAGGGGGCTCGGGCACTGAAGCTTTCTTT.

This clone occurred a few times. The chain combines TRBV29-1 with TRBJ2-5, with D perhaps matching TRBD1 or TRBD2 (5 bases each). Trimming took off 6 bases at V and 5 bases at J, with 10 bases between the two ends. CDR1 SQVTM and CDR2 ANQGSEA come from the germline V gene. CDR3 length: 11 amino acids. For the CDR3, the DNA is TGCAGCGTCGGGGACGGCGAGACCCAGTACTTC. This encodes CSVGDGETQYF.

The chain uses TRBV19 and TRBJ1-5; D is unclear. The CDR3 runs to 12 residues. Per germline, CDR1 LNHDA and CDR2 SQIVND (reference sequence). Trimming cost V 5 bases and J 0 bases, with 2 bases left between them. CDR3 loop: CASSYSNQPQHF. The CDR3 nucleotides are TGTGCCAGTAGTTATAGCAATCAGCCCCAGCATTTT.

This chain joins TRBV5-6 and TRBJ2-7, with a tentative D call TRBD2 (6 bases). Germline CDR1 is SGHDT and CDR2 is YYEEEE. The ends were cut back, 4 bases at V and 3 bases at J, with 11 bases in the middle. The CDR3 consists of 13 residues. The CDR3 spells CASSAGRFYEQYF. The CDR3 coding sequence is TGTGCCAGCAGCGCGGGACGGTTCTACGAGCAGTACTTC.

The chain recombines TRBV29-1 with TRBJ2-7, with D perhaps given as TRBD1 or TRBD2 (6 bases each). V lost 7 bases and J lost 4, with 17 bases in between. The CDR3 has 13 amino acids. The germline V gene has CDR1 SQVTM and CDR2 ANQGSEA. CDR3 in amino acids: CSAQPGGMYEQYF. In DNA form, the CDR3 reads TGCAGCGCCCAACCCGGGGGCATGTACGAGCAGTACTTC.

The chain employs TRBV6-5 and TRBJ1-1; D is unclear. This CDR3 is built from 15 residues. From germline, CDR1 is MNHEY and CDR2 SVGAGI. With 0 bases removed from V and 0 bases from J, the gap between germline ends came to 8 bases. The CDR3 is CASSYSEGMNTEAFF. Written as DNA, the CDR3 is TGTGCCAGCAGTTACTCGGAGGGCATGAACACTGAAGCTTTCTTT.

V is TRBV6-5 and J is TRBJ1-1; the D is unclear. The CDR3 loop spans 15 amino acids. V was pared by 5 bases and J by 6 bases, with 19 bases between. Germline CDR1 and CDR2: MNHEY and SVGAGI. The CDR3 region is CASSGSKGSRSEAFF. The CDR3 DNA follows: TGTGCCAGCAGTGGAAGCAAAGGGAGTCGTTCTGAAGCTTTCTTT.

The chain uses TRBV2 and TRBJ2-5; the D is unclear. The V gene lost 2 bases and the J gene lost 5 bases, with 21 bases spanning the gap. Germline V gene sequence: CDR1 SNHLY, CDR2 FYNNEI. This CDR3 has 17 residues. The CDR3 DNA sequence: TGTGCCAGCAGTGAAAATGGAGCCACAAGACTGGGTGAGACCCAGTACTTC. Protein product: CASSENGATRLGETQYF.

This clone was observed a handful of times. The chain uses TRBV5-6 and TRBJ1-4; D perhaps matches TRBD1 (6 bases). This CDR3 region has 16 residues. V shed 0 bases and J shed 5 bases, with 14 bases lying between them. Germline CDR1 and CDR2: SGHDT and YYEEEE. In DNA, the CDR3 is TGTGCCAGCAGCTTGGAGGGACTTGACAGGAATGAAAAACTGTTTTTT. It specifies CASSLEGLDRNEKLFF.

This clone was seen only a few times. V gene TRBV5-4 combines with J gene TRBJ2-3; TRBD2 matches 10 bases. Germline V gives CDR1 SGHNT, CDR2 YYREEE (reference sequence). V shed 4 bases, J shed 2 bases, and the junction held 4 bases outside the gene matches. The CDR3 length is 15 residues. The CDR3 region is CASSQAGGPTDTQYF. In nucleotides, the CDR3 is TGTGCCAGCAGCCAAGCGGGGGGGCCCACAGATACGCAGTATTTT.

J is TRBJ1-1 and V is TRBV7-9; TRBD1 agrees at 8 bases. Losses at the gene ends were 6 bases for V and 1 base for J; bases not matched to a gene: 4. Germline CDR1 is SEHNR and CDR2 is FQNEAQ (reference sequence). The CDR3 runs to 14 residues. CDR3 sequence (DNA): TGTGCCAGCAGGTTTACAGGGGGGAACACTGAAGCTTTCTTT. This codes for CASRFTGGNTEAFF.

This clone has a count of ten or more. This chain joins TRBV2 and TRBJ2-6; no firm D call. The V end lost 7 bases, the J end lost 0 bases, and 10 bases lay between the germline ends. Germline assignment: CDR1 SNHLY and CDR2 FYNNEI. The CDR3 sequence is 15 residues long. Here the CDR3 reads CASTEDASGANVLTF. The CDR3 nucleotides read TGTGCCAGCACAGAGGACGCCTCTGGGGCCAACGTCCTGACTTTC.

The gene calls are TRBV10-3 and TRBJ2-7; 12 bases fit TRBD1. The V gene's germline CDR1 is ENHRY and CDR2 SYGVKD. This CDR3 has 17 amino acids. The J segment lost 1 base and the V segment lost 3 bases, leaving 7 bases of the junction unmatched. CDR3 region: CAISDGTGGFRSYEQYF. The CDR3 nucleotides are TGTGCCATCAGTGATGGGACAGGGGGCTTTAGATCCTACGAGCAGTACTTC.

The rearrangement uses TRBV30 and TRBJ2-3; no clear D gene. CDR3 size: 13 residues. The V end lost 0 bases, the J end lost 1 base, and 5 bases lay between the germline ends. Germline CDR1 is GTSNPN and CDR2 is SVGIG (reference sequence). As DNA, the CDR3 is TGTGCCTGGAGTGTAGACGGCACAGATACGCAGTATTTT. This codes for CAWSVDGTDTQYF.

This clone showed up just a few times. J is TRBJ2-5 and V is TRBV7-2; D is possibly TRBD1 (6 bases). V lost 5 bases, J lost 2 bases, and 12 bases lay in between. Germline V gene sequence: CDR1 SGHTA, CDR2 FQGNSA. The CDR3 runs to 14 residues. The CDR3 sequence: CASSPRTEQETQYF. The CDR3 bases are TGTGCCAGCAGCCCACGGACAGAACAAGAGACCCAGTACTTC.

The chain has TRBV13 and TRBJ2-5, with 7 bases matching TRBD1. CDR3 length: 13 residues. V dropped 5 bases and J dropped 2; count of bases not matched to a gene: 2. The V gene's germline CDR1 is PRHDT and CDR2 FYEKMQ (reference sequence). CDR3 coding DNA: TGTGCCAGCAGCCTGGGACAGCAAGAGACCCAGTACTTC. Protein sequence: CASSLGQQETQYF.

V usage is TRBV30 and J usage is TRBJ2-1; D may correspond to TRBD1 or TRBD2 (5 bases each). The CDR3 extends over 16 amino acids. Germline V lookup: CDR1 GTSNPN, CDR2 SVGIG (reference sequence). The ends were cut back, 3 bases at V and 4 bases at J, with 19 bases in the middle. The CDR3 nucleotides are TGTGCCTGGAGGCTCGGGGCTCCCGGGTGGTACAATGAGCAGTTCTTC. Translated, it gives CAWRLGAPGWYNEQFF.

There are a few counts of this clone. CDR3 amino acids: CASSLGQGLNTEAFF. The CDR3 DNA is TGTGCCAGCAGTTTAGGACAGGGATTGAACACTGAAGCTTTCTTT. V usage is TRBV6-5 and J usage is TRBJ1-1; the match to TRBD1 covers 8 bases. The length of the CDR3 is 15 residues. V lost 4 bases to trimming and J lost 0 bases; unmatched junction nucleotides: 4. Germline-derived CDR1 and CDR2 are MNHEY and SVGAGI.

V is TRBV30 and J is TRBJ1-1; the D gene is possibly TRBD1 (5 bases). CDR3 length: 17 residues. V lost 2 bases to trimming and J lost 3 bases, with 22 bases between them. In germline, CDR1 is GTSNPN, CDR2 SVGIG (reference sequence). DNA for the CDR3: TGTGCCTGGAGTCAATGGGAAACAGGATGGGCGGACACTGAAGCTTTCTTT. The encoded protein is CAWSQWETGWADTEAFF.

J is TRBJ1-1 and V is TRBV7-2, with D tentatively TRBD1 (6 bases). CDR3 length equals 14 residues. Trimming removed 1 base at V and 4 bases at J, with 10 bases between. The germline V gene has CDR1 SGHTA and CDR2 FQGNSA. CDR3 in amino acids: CASSLVQGSTEAFF. CDR3 nucleotides: TGTGCCAGCAGCTTAGTACAGGGAAGCACTGAAGCTTTCTTT. The full variable domain, completed using reference TRBV7-2 and TRBJ1-1, is GAGVSQSPSNKVTEKGKDVELRCDPISGHTALYWYRQSLGQGLEFLIYFQGNSAPDKSGLPSDRFSAERTGGSVSTLTIQRTQQEDSAVYLCASSLVQGSTEAFFGQGTRLTVV.